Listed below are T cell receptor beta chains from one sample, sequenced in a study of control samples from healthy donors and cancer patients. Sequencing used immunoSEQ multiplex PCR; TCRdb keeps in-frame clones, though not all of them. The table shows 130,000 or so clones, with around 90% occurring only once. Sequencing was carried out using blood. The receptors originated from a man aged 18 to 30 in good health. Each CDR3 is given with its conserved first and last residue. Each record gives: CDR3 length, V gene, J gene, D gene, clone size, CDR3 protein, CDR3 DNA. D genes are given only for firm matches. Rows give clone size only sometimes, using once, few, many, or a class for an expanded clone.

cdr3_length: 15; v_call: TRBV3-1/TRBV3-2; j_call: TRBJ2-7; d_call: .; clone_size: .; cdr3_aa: CASSQNSPATSEQYF; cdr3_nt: TGTGCCAGCAGCCAAAATTCCCCAGCCACCAGCGAGCAGTACTTC
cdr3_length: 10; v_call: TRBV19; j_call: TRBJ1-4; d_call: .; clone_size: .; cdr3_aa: CATFSAKLFF; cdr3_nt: TGTGCCACCTTCAGTGCAAAACTGTTTTTT
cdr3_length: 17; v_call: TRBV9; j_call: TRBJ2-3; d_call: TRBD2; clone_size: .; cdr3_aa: CASSSRTSGGVADTQYF; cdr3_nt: TGTGCCAGCAGCAGCAGGACTAGCGGGGGGGTAGCAGATACGCAGTATTTT
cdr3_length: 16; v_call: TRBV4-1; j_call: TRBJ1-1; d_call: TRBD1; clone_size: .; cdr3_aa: CASSQVTGTGGTEAFF; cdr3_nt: TGCGCCAGCAGCCAAGTTACCGGGACAGGAGGGACTGAAGCTTTCTTT
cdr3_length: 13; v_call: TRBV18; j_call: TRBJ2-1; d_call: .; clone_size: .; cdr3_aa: CASSPSGNNEQFF; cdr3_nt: TGTGCCAGCTCACCGTCGGGTAACAATGAGCAGTTCTTC
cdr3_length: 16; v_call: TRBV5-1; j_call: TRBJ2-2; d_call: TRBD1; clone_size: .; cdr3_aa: CASSPRDRGRSGELFF; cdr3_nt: TGCGCCAGCAGCCCCCGGGACAGGGGGCGATCCGGGGAGCTGTTTTTT
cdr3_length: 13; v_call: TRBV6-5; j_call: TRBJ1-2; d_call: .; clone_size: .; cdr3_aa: CASSLSGEGGYTF; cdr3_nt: TGTGCCAGCAGCCTCTCAGGGGAGGGTGGCTACACCTTC
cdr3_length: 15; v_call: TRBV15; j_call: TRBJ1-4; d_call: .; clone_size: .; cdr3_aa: CATSREDRTNEKLFF; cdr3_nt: TGTGCCACCAGCAGAGAGGACCGCACTAATGAAAAACTGTTTTTT
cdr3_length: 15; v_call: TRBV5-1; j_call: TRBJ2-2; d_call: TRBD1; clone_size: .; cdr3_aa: CASSLRGPDTGELFF; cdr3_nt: TGCGCCAGCAGCTTGAGGGGGCCGGACACCGGGGAGCTGTTTTTT
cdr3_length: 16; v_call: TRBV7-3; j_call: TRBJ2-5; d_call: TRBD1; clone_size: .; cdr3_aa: CASSPAVQGARETQYF; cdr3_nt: TGTGCCAGCAGCCCGGCCGTTCAGGGGGCGAGGGAGACCCAGTACTTC
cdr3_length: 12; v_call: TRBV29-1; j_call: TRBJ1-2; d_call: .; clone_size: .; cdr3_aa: CSVEQWNYGYTF; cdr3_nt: TGCAGCGTTGAGCAATGGAACTATGGCTACACCTTC
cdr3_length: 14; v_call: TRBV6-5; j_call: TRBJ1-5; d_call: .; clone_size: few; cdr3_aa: CASRQTGYNQPQHF; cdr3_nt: TGTGCCAGCAGGCAGACAGGTTACAATCAGCCCCAGCATTTT
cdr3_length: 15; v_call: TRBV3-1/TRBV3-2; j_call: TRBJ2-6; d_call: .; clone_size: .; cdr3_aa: CASSQGVSGANVLTF; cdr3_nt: TGTGCCAGCAGCCAAGGGGTCTCTGGGGCCAACGTCCTGACTTTC
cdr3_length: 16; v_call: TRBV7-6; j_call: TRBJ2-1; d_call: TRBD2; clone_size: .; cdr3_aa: CASSLGLAGGRNEQFF; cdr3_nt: TGTGCCAGCAGCTTAGGGTTAGCGGGGGGGCGGAATGAGCAGTTCTTC
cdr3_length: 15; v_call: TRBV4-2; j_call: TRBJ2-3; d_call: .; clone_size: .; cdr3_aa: CASSQFDPGTDTQYF; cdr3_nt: TGTGCCAGCAGCCAATTTGATCCTGGCACAGATACGCAGTATTTT
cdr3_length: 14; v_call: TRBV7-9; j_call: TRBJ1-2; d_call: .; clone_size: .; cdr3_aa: CASREDATAYGYTF; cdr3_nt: TGTGCCAGCAGGGAAGACGCGACAGCCTATGGCTACACCTTC
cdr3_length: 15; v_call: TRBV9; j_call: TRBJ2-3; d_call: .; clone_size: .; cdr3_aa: CASSAQQTSTDTQYF; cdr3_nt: TGTGCCAGCAGCGCACAGCAAACTAGCACAGATACGCAGTATTTT
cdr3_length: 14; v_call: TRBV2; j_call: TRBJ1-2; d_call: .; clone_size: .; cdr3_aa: CASSEAAANYGYTF; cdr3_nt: TGTGCCAGCAGTGAAGCCGCGGCCAACTATGGCTACACCTTC
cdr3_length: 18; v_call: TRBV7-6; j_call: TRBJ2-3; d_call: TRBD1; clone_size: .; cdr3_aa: CASSSEAFLGQGIDTQYF; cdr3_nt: TGTGCCAGCAGCTCCGAGGCGTTTTTGGGACAGGGGATAGATACGCAGTATTTT
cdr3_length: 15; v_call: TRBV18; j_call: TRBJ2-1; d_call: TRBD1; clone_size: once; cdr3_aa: CASSRGQGLLDEQFF; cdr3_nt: TGTGCCAGCTCACGGGGACAGGGGTTATTGGATGAGCAGTTCTTC
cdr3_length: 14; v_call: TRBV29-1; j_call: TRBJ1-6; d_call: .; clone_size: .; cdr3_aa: CSARGTSNNSPLHF; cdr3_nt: TGCAGCGCCCGCGGGACGTCAAATAATTCACCCCTCCACTTT
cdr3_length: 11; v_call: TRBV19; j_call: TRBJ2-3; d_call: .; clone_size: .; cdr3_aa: CASSRADTQYF; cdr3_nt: TGTGCCAGTAGTAGGGCAGATACGCAGTATTTT
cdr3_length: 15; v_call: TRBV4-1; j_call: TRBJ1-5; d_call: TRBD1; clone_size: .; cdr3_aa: CASSQGDRDSQPQHF; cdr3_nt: TGCGCCAGCAGCCAAGGGGACAGGGACAGTCAGCCCCAGCATTTT
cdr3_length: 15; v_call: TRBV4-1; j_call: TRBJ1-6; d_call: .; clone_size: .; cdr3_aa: CASSQVGERNSPLHF; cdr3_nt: TGCGCCAGCAGCCAAGTCGGGGAGAGGAATTCACCCCTCCACTTT
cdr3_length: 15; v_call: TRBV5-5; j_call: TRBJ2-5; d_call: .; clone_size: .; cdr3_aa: CASSGGLGGHLAQYF; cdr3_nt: TGTGCCAGCAGCGGGGGGCTAGGAGGCCATTTGGCCCAGTACTTC
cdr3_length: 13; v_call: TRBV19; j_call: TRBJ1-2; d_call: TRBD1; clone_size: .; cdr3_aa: CASKKDRESGYTF; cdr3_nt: TGTGCCAGTAAAAAGGACAGGGAGAGTGGCTACACCTTC
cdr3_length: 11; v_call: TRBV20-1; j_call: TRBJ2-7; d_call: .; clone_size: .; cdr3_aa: CSAPRFHEQYF; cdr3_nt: TGCAGTGCCCCTCGGTTCCACGAGCAGTACTTC
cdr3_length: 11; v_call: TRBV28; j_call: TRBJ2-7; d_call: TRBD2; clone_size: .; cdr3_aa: CASSSTSGPYF; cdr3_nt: TGTGCCAGCAGTTCAACTAGCGGACCGTACTTC
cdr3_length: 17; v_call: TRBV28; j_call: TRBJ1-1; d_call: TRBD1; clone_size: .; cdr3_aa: CASSSPGTGSLRTEAFF; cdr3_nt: TGTGCCAGCAGTTCGCCCGGGACAGGGAGTCTCAGGACTGAAGCTTTCTTT
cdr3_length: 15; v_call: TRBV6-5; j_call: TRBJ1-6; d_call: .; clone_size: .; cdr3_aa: CASSYAGTYNSPLHF; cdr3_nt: TGTGCCAGCAGTTACGCAGGGACCTATAATTCACCCCTCCACTTT
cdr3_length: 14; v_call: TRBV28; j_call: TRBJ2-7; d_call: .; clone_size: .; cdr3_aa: CASSLLGGSYEQYF; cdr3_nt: TGTGCCAGCAGTTTATTAGGGGGCTCCTACGAGCAGTACTTC
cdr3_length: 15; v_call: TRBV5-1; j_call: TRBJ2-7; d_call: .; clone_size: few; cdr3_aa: CASSLESVSSYEQYF; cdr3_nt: TGCGCCAGCAGCTTGGAAAGTGTTAGCTCCTACGAGCAGTACTTC
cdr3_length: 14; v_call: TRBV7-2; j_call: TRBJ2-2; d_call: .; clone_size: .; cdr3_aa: CASSWGISTGELFF; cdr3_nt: TGTGCCAGCAGCTGGGGCATAAGCACCGGGGAGCTGTTTTTT
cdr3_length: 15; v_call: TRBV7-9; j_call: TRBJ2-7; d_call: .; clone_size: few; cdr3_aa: CASSLDATTYYEQYF; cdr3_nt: TGTGCCAGCAGCTTAGATGCGACCACATACTACGAGCAGTACTTC
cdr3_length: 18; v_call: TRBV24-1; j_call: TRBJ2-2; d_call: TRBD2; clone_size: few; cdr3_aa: CATSAPETFGGGTGELFF; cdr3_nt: TGTGCCACCAGTGCCCCCGAGACTTTCGGGGGGGGTACCGGGGAGCTGTTTTTT
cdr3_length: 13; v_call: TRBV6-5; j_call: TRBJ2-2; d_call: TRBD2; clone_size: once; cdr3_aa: CASSRLADGELFF; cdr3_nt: TGTGCCAGCAGTCGACTAGCGGACGGGGAGCTGTTTTTT
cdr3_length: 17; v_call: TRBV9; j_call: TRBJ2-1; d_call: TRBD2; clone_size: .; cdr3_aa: CASSAPATSWRYNEQFF; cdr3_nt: TGTGCCAGCAGCGCCCCCGCGACTAGCTGGAGATACAATGAGCAGTTCTTC
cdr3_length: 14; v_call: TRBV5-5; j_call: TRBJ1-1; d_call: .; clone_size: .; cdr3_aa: CASSFWGDNTEAFF; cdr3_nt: TGTGCCAGCAGCTTTTGGGGCGATAACACTGAAGCTTTCTTT